This paragraph reports one T cell receptor beta chain. The data are from a study of blood T cell repertoires in COVID-19. Looking at the study overall: The cDNA or gDNA used as material had been derived from T cells, B-cell-depleted T cells, or PBMCs.

The CDR3 loop spans 15 amino acids. V lost 5 bases and J 0 bases, leaving 11 bases between the germline ends. Germline-derived CDR1 and CDR2 are MNHEY and SMNVEV (reference sequence). The repertoire was sequenced with immunoSEQ multiplex PCR; TCRdb's copy has only in-frame clones and lacks some. The table includes under 200,000 clones, 85% to 90% detected once. Material: peripheral blood. V and J are TRBV27 and TRBJ1-3; D not resolved. The receptor was derived from a woman of 80 years or more with COVID-19, enrolled during active disease. CDR3 in amino acids: CASSVTAYSGNTIYF. Written as DNA, the CDR3 is TGTGCCAGCAGTGTTACAGCCTACTCTGGAAACACCATATATTTT.